Listed below are T cell receptor beta chains from one sample, sequenced in a study of shared clonotypes between healthy human individuals. The data were produced by immunoSEQ multiplex PCR, yet TCRdb's version contains in-frame clones alone and is incomplete. This sample has about 640,000 clones, with around 72% found just once. The source material was memory CD4+ T cells sorted from blood. The receptors stem from a woman in her 30s in good health. Both conserved end residues are part of each CDR3. D genes are given only for firm matches. The size of a clone is reported for some rows only, either as once, few or many, or as a class for expanded clones.

clone_size d_call j_call v_call cdr3_nt cdr3_aa
. . TRBJ2-1 TRBV5-4 TGTGCCAGCAGCTTTGGCATGAGCTCCTACAATGAGCAGTTCTTC CASSFGMSSYNEQFF
. TRBD1 TRBJ2-5 TRBV9 TGTGCCAGCAGCACCACAGGGGAATGGGTCGGGACCCAGTACTTC CASSTTGEWVGTQYF
. . TRBJ2-7 TRBV6-6 TGTGCCAGCAGTTACGGCAGGAGCTCCTACGAGCAGTACTTC CASSYGRSSYEQYF
. . TRBJ2-7 TRBV28 TGTGCCAGCCTCTCTAACTACGAGCAGTACTTC CASLSNYEQYF
. TRBD1 TRBJ1-2 TRBV5-1 TGCGCCAGCAGCCCAAGGACAGGCGGCGTTTATGACTACACCTTC CASSPRTGGVYDYTF
once TRBD1 TRBJ1-2 TRBV2 TGTGCCAGCACACGGCAGGGGGCAGGGGGCTACACCTTC CASTRQGAGGYTF
. TRBD2 TRBJ2-7 TRBV19 TGTGCCAGTACCCCCTCAGGACTAGCGGGAACCTACGAGCAGTACTTC CASTPSGLAGTYEQYF
. TRBD1 TRBJ2-5 TRBV2 TGTGCCAGCAGCGGGACAGGGGAGGTGGAGACCCAGTACTTC CASSGTGEVETQYF
. . TRBJ2-7 TRBV27 TGTGCCAGCAGTTTAGGGTTCGACCAGCTGGGTATCGAGCAGTACTTC CASSLGFDQLGIEQYF
few . TRBJ2-2 TRBV9 TGTGCCAGCAGCGTAGTCGGGAACACCGGGGAGCTGTTTTTT CASSVVGNTGELFF
. . TRBJ2-5 TRBV7-6 TGTGCCAGCAGCTCCCCTCACGGGTCGTACCAAGAGACCCAGTACTTC CASSSPHGSYQETQYF
. . TRBJ2-7 TRBV28 TGTGCCAGCAGTTTATCGGACAGCGTCGAGCAGTACTTC CASSLSDSVEQYF
. TRBD2 TRBJ2-7 TRBV5-1 TGCGCCAGCAGCTTGGGCTGGTCTAGCGGGTCCTACGAGCAGTACTTC CASSLGWSSGSYEQYF
. . TRBJ1-1 TRBV23-1 TGCGCCAGCAGTCATAGAGCCGCTGAAGCTTTCTTT CASSHRAAEAFF
. . TRBJ1-1 TRBV6-6 TGTGCCACGGGCAGGGTACAGCGCACTGAAGCTTTCTTT CATGRVQRTEAFF
. . TRBJ2-7 TRBV7-9 TGTGCCAGCAGCACCCGACTAACCGTAAAGCAGTACTTC CASSTRLTVKQYF
. TRBD1 TRBJ2-7 TRBV28 TGTGCCAGCAGGGGGGGTGGGACAGGCATTAACGAGCAGTACTTC CASRGGGTGINEQYF
. . TRBJ2-6 TRBV30 TGTGCCTGGAAGAGTGGCTCTGGGGCCAACGTCCTGACTTTC CAWKSGSGANVLTF
. . TRBJ2-5 TRBV2 TGTGCCAGCACCGATGACAGAGCCCAAGAGACCCAGTACTTC CASTDDRAQETQYF
many . TRBJ2-7 TRBV4-1 TGCGCCAGCAGCCAAGAGACCGCTGTGGTATACGAGCAGTACTTC CASSQETAVVYEQYF
. TRBD1 TRBJ1-1 TRBV28 TGTGCCAGCGGGACAGGGGCTCTCTTTGAAGCTTTCTTT CASGTGALFEAFF
. TRBD2 TRBJ2-7 TRBV29-1 TGCAGCGTTGAACTAGCGGGAACCTACGAGCAGTACTTC CSVELAGTYEQYF
once TRBD1 TRBJ1-5 TRBV18 TGTGCCAGCTCACCCTATGGACAGGGGTATCAGCCCCAGCATTTT CASSPYGQGYQPQHF
. . TRBJ2-1 TRBV7-8 TGTGCCAGCAGCCGGGACCGCGGCCTCTACAATGAGCAGTTCTTC CASSRDRGLYNEQFF
. TRBD1 TRBJ1-5 TRBV10-3 TGTGCCATCAGTGAGAATACAGGGGGTAGTGAGCCCCAGCATTTT CAISENTGGSEPQHF
few TRBD1 TRBJ2-7 TRBV6-5 TGTGCCAGCAGAGGACAGGGAGGAGAGCAGTACTTC CASRGQGGEQYF
. . TRBJ1-2 TRBV30 TGTGCCTGGACAGGGGAAGGAGGCTACACCTTC CAWTGEGGYTF
. TRBD1 TRBJ2-6 TRBV5-4 TGTGCCAGCAGCTTAGGGACAGGCCCTTCTGGGGCCAACGTCCTGACTTTC CASSLGTGPSGANVLTF
. . TRBJ2-1 TRBV6-5 TGTGCCAGCACCTACACCCAGCGCACGCGAAATGAGCAGTTCTTC CASTYTQRTRNEQFF
. . TRBJ1-1 TRBV28 TGTGCCAGCAGTCAAATGGGACGCACTGAAGCTTTCTTT CASSQMGRTEAFF
. . TRBJ2-2 TRBV5-1 TGCGCCAGCAGCTCCGGGTGGGGGATGGACACCGGGGAGCTGTTTTTT CASSSGWGMDTGELFF
. TRBD1 TRBJ2-7 TRBV28 TGTGCCAGCAGTTTACAGACAGGGTACCCCTACGAGCAGTACTTC CASSLQTGYPYEQYF
. . TRBJ1-1 TRBV27 TGTGCCAGCAGTTTAAGGGAGAGGGACTCGTTTGACACTGAAGCTTTCTTT CASSLRERDSFDTEAFF
. . TRBJ2-5 TRBV5-1 TGCGCCAGCAGCTTACAGGGAGGCGGTGTTGGGGAGACCCAGTACTTC CASSLQGGGVGETQYF
. . TRBJ1-1 TRBV18 TGTGCCAGCTCACTTCAGGACGGAAGGATGAACACTGAAGCTTTCTTT CASSLQDGRMNTEAFF